Below, 9 T cell receptor beta chains from the same sample are listed, as sequenced in a study of blood T cell repertoires in COVID-19. The method was immunoSEQ multiplex PCR; TCRdb's version includes in-frame clones alone and lacks a portion of them. The sample yields under 200,000 clones, approximately 89% seen once. The sample comprised PBMCs or T cells enriched from blood (not recorded which). These receptors originate from a woman between 18 and 30 years old who had recovered from COVID-19.

For the CDR3, the DNA is TGTGCCAGCAGCAACCCTTTGCGGCGGGATACGCAGTATTTT. This translates into CASSNPLRRDTQYF. The V gene is TRBV9, the J gene TRBJ2-3, with D hard to call. Germline CDR1 SGDLS, CDR2 YYNGEE. Trimming left V 4 bases short and J 6 bases short, with 15 bases between. The CDR3 contains 14 residues. The full variable domain, completed using reference TRBV9 and TRBJ2-3, is DSGVTQTPKHLITATGQRVTLRCSPRSGDLSVYWYQQSLDQGLQFLIQYYNGEERAKGNILERFSAQQFPDLHSELNLSSLELGDSALYFCASSNPLRRDTQYFGPGTRLTVL.

V gene TRBV19 combines with J gene TRBJ2-1; D ambiguous. The V gene's germline CDR1 is LNHDA and CDR2 SQIVND (reference sequence). CDR3 length equals 12 residues. V lost 4 bases and J 4 bases, leaving 5 bases between the germline ends. DNA for the CDR3: TGTGCCAGTAGTAGGCAGTACAATGAGCAGTTCTTC. Encoded protein: CASSRQYNEQFF.

V is TRBV25-1 and J is TRBJ2-5; perhaps TRBD2 as D (5 bases). Trimming left V 3 bases short and J 5 bases short, with 13 bases between. Per the germline V gene, CDR1 is MGHDK and CDR2 is SYGVNS. The CDR3 has 14 residues. The CDR3 region has the DNA TGTGCCAGCAGTGACTACGGGATCCGGGAGACCCAGTACTTC. Translation gives CASSDYGIRETQYF.

This clone was counted a single time. The chain employs TRBV18 and TRBJ2-1, with no clear D. The CDR3 covers 13 residues. V dropped 5 bases and J dropped 5 bases, with 10 bases sitting between them. Germline CDR1 reads KGHSH; CDR2 reads LQKENI. CDR3: CASSLTRDNEQFF. CDR3 sequence (DNA): TGTGCCAGCTCATTAACTCGAGACAATGAGCAGTTCTTC.

The rearrangement joins TRBV6-2 or TRBV6-3 to TRBJ1-3; unclear D gene. Germline-derived CDR1 and CDR2 are MNHEY and SVGEGT. The V end was cut by 0 bases, the J end by 0 bases, with 12 bases between. This CDR3 has 17 residues. Here the CDR3 DNA reads TGTGCCAGCAGTTACTCGAGCGCCTTCCTCTCTGGAAACACCATATATTTT. Translating it yields CASSYSSAFLSGNTIYF.

The V and J genes are TRBV14 and TRBJ2-2, with TRBD1 matching over 9 bases. CDR3 length: 16 residues. The V segment lost 4 bases and the J segment 5 bases; nucleotides outside the gene matches: 8. CDR1 and CDR2 from the germline V gene are SGHDN and FVKESK. Here the CDR3 reads CASSLETGGATGELFF. DNA for the CDR3: TGTGCCAGCAGCCTAGAAACAGGGGGCGCAACCGGGGAGCTGTTTTTT. The full variable domain, with the rest looked up from reference TRBV14 and TRBJ2-2, is EAGVTQFPSHSVIEKGQTVTLRCDPISGHDNLYWYRRVMGKEIKFLLHFVKESKQDESGMPNNRFLAERTGGTYSTLKVQPAELEDSGVYFCASSLETGGATGELFFGEGSRLTVL.

This clone occurred many times. The chain recombines TRBV7-2 with TRBJ2-5; no definite D call. Germline V CDR1 and CDR2: SGHTA, FQGNSA. The CDR3 is made up of 14 amino acids. V was clipped by 5 bases and J by 0 bases, with 10 bases between them. In DNA form, the CDR3 reads TGTGCCAGCAGCACTATCGGGTACCAAGAGACCCAGTACTTC. Amino acids: CASSTIGYQETQYF.

This sequence joins TRBV27 and TRBJ2-7; D is perhaps TRBD1 (5 bases). CDR1 and CDR2 (germline): MNHEY, SMNVEV (reference sequence). V was cut by 4 bases and J by 6 bases, with 10 bases left in between. This CDR3 has 12 amino acids. CDR3 DNA sequence: TGTGCCAGCAGTTACCAGGGCGCCGAGCAGTACTTC. Translating it yields CASSYQGAEQYF.

The chain uses TRBV19 and TRBJ2-5; the D is unclear. The CDR3 is 11 amino acids. V was shortened by 3 bases and J by 5 bases, with 4 bases between the two germline ends. In germline, CDR1 is LNHDA, CDR2 SQIVND (reference sequence). CDR3 nucleotides: TGTGCCAGTAGTATGCAGGAGACCCAGTACTTC. It codes for CASSMQETQYF.